These T cell receptor beta chains were read from a single sample in a study of T cells after yellow fever vaccination. Each CDR3 protein is one row after TCRdb ran MiXCR on the 5' RACE reads. The sample lists around 250,000 distinct CDR3 sequences; about 7% were seen once. The source material was CD4+ T cells sorted from PBMCs, sampled 15 days after the yellow fever booster vaccination. The receptors derive from a man younger than 45 who received the YFV17D yellow fever vaccine. The CDR3 runs from the conserved cysteine through the conserved F or W. A D gene is named only where the DNA matches it firmly. Clone sizes are given selectively: once, few, many, or a class where the clone is expanded.

D gene	V gene	clone size	J gene	CDR3 DNA	CDR3 protein
NA	TRBV7-2	many	TRBJ1-5	TGTGCCAGCAGCTTACAGGACTCCAATCAGCCCCAGCATTTT	CASSLQDSNQPQHF
TRBD1	TRBV7-6	NA	TRBJ2-6	TGTGCCAGCAGCCGACGTCTTCCGGGACAGGGCTACCTTGGGGCCAACGTCCTGACTTTC	CASSRRLPGQGYLGANVLTF
TRBD2	TRBV7-8	NA	TRBJ2-3	TGTGCCAGCAGCTTAGACCCCTTCACTAGCGGGAGGGCAGGGGATACGCAGTATTTT	CASSLDPFTSGRAGDTQYF
TRBD1	TRBV6-1	NA	TRBJ2-3	TGTGCCAGCGCTCGGGGGACAGGGACGGATACGCAGTATTTT	CASARGTGTDTQYF
TRBD1	TRBV2	many	TRBJ2-3	TGTGCCACCCCACAGGGGGACACAGATACGCAGTATTTT	CATPQGDTDTQYF
NA	TRBV18	few	TRBJ1-1	TGTGCCAGCTCACCATCCCGACAGGCACAGGAGGCTGAAGCTTTCTTT	CASSPSRQAQEAEAFF
NA	TRBV5-6	few	TRBJ2-6	TGTGCCAGCAGCCTACGACAGGCTGGGGCCAACGTCCTGACTTTC	CASSLRQAGANVLTF
NA	TRBV7-6	NA	TRBJ2-3	TGTGCCAGCAGCTTAGAGACTCGTGGGGCGACGAGCACAGATACGCAGTATTTT	CASSLETRGATSTDTQYF
NA	TRBV12-3/TRBV12-4	NA	TRBJ2-1	TGTGCCAGCAACAGGGACGGCAATGAGCAGTTCTTC	CASNRDGNEQFF
NA	TRBV7-2	many	TRBJ1-2	TGTGCCAGCAGCTATGACAGGTCTTACGGCTACACCTTC	CASSYDRSYGYTF
NA	TRBV12-3/TRBV12-4	many	TRBJ2-2	TGTGCCAGCAGTTTGAGGGGGAACACCGGGGAGCTGTTTTTT	CASSLRGNTGELFF
TRBD2	TRBV20-1	few	TRBJ2-7	TGCAGTGCTAGAGATCTAGCGGGAGGCGGGTACGAGCAGTACTTC	CSARDLAGGGYEQYF
NA	TRBV11-3	many	TRBJ1-1	TGTGCCAGCAGCTTAGGACCGTACACTGAAGCTTTCTTT	CASSLGPYTEAFF
NA	TRBV11-2	NA	TRBJ2-1	TGTGCCAGCACCCCAAGCGGAGCCGAGCAGTTCTTC	CASTPSGAEQFF
NA	TRBV15	many	TRBJ2-7	TGTGCCACCAGCAGGGACAGAAACTACGAGCAGTACTTC	CATSRDRNYEQYF
NA	TRBV20-1	NA	TRBJ2-3	TGCAGTGCTAACTACCCCGGGGTGGATACGCAGTATTTT	CSANYPGVDTQYF
NA	TRBV29-1	many	TRBJ1-4	TGCAGCGTTGGCGGGGAAATCAATGAAAAACTGTTTTTT	CSVGGEINEKLFF
TRBD1	TRBV19	many	TRBJ2-7	TGTGCCAGTAGTATAGAATCGACAGGGGCCTACGAGCAGTACTTC	CASSIESTGAYEQYF
TRBD1	TRBV10-3	many	TRBJ1-1	TGTGCCATCAGTGAGGACAGGGAGGTAAACACTGAAGCTTTCTTT	CAISEDREVNTEAFF
TRBD2	TRBV12-3/TRBV12-4	NA	TRBJ2-7	TGTGCCAGCAGTTTAATGCGGGGGGAGCAGTACTTC	CASSLMRGEQYF
NA	TRBV3-1	NA	TRBJ2-1	TGTGCCAGCAGCCAAGGGCTTGGATACAATGAGCAGTTCTTC	CASSQGLGYNEQFF
TRBD1	TRBV3-1	NA	TRBJ2-1	TGTGCCAGCAGCCAGATCACCGGGACAGGGGGTAGGGGTGAGCAGTTCTTC	CASSQITGTGGRGEQFF
TRBD2	TRBV5-1	NA	TRBJ2-3	TGCGACAGCAGCTTGTCGGGAGGGTCGGATACGCAGTATTTT	CDSSLSGGSDTQYF
TRBD1	TRBV18	many	TRBJ1-5	TGTGCCAGCTCACCAATCGCGCAGGGGGCTAGTCAGCCCCAGCATTTT	CASSPIAQGASQPQHF
NA	TRBV10-3	few	TRBJ1-5	TGTGCCATCAGTGAGTCAGACAATCGGCCCCAGCATTTT	CAISESDNRPQHF
NA	TRBV12-3/TRBV12-4	NA	TRBJ2-3	TGTGCCAGCAGTTTTGACGGTGCGGATACGCAGTATTTT	CASSFDGADTQYF
TRBD1	TRBV24-1	NA	TRBJ1-5	TGTGCCACCAGTGACCCCGGGACAGGAGGGAATCAGCCCCAGCATTTT	CATSDPGTGGNQPQHF
TRBD2	TRBV20-1	NA	TRBJ2-1	TGCAGTGCTAGAGATTTTCAAGCGGGAATGGGAAATGAGCAGTTCTTC	CSARDFQAGMGNEQFF
TRBD1	TRBV3-1	few	TRBJ1-1	TGTGCCAGCAGCCAAGGGACAGGGAGATTTAACACTGAAGCTTTCTTT	CASSQGTGRFNTEAFF
TRBD1	TRBV7-9	many	TRBJ1-4	TGTGCCAGCAGCCGATATGGGCAGGGGGGTGAAAAACTGTTTTTT	CASSRYGQGGEKLFF
TRBD2	TRBV3-1	NA	TRBJ2-3	TGTGCCAGGAGCCAATTTCTTAGCGGGACCACAGATACGCAGTATTTT	CARSQFLSGTTDTQYF
TRBD2	TRBV6-2/TRBV6-3	many	TRBJ2-1	TGTGCCAGCAGTCCCGCGGGAGGATACCCCTCCAATGAGCAGTTCTTC	CASSPAGGYPSNEQFF
NA	TRBV20-1	many	TRBJ2-1	TGCAGTGCTAACAGGGAACCCAATGAGCAGTTCTTC	CSANREPNEQFF
NA	TRBV5-1	few	TRBJ2-6	TGCGCCAGCAGCACCATGACCACAACCTCAACCACTGGGGCCAACGTCCTGACTTTC	CASSTMTTTSTTGANVLTF
NA	TRBV7-2	NA	TRBJ2-2	TGTGCCAGCAGCCAGGGGCTTGGGACCAACACCGGGGAGCTGTTTTTT	CASSQGLGTNTGELFF
TRBD1	TRBV11-2	many	TRBJ1-1	TGTGCCAGCAGGAAGCCGGGACAGTTGAACACTGAAGCTTTCTTT	CASRKPGQLNTEAFF
NA	TRBV11-2	few	TRBJ2-2	TGTGCCAGCAGCTTAAAAGGGGAGCTGTTTTTT	CASSLKGELFF
TRBD2	TRBV11-3	many	TRBJ2-3	TGTGCCAGCAGTCCCCGGACTAGCGGGACTAGGCAGTATTTT	CASSPRTSGTRQYF
NA	TRBV12-3/TRBV12-4	many	TRBJ2-1	TGTGCCAGCAGTTTTTCAGCGGACAATGAGCAGTTCTTC	CASSFSADNEQFF
TRBD1	TRBV20-1	few	TRBJ2-3	TGCAGTGCCACCGGGACAGGGCGCACAGATACGCAGTATTTT	CSATGTGRTDTQYF
NA	TRBV7-8	NA	TRBJ1-4	TGTGCCTGCAGCTTAGCGACCGGGGTCTATGAAAAACTGTTTTTT	CACSLATGVYEKLFF